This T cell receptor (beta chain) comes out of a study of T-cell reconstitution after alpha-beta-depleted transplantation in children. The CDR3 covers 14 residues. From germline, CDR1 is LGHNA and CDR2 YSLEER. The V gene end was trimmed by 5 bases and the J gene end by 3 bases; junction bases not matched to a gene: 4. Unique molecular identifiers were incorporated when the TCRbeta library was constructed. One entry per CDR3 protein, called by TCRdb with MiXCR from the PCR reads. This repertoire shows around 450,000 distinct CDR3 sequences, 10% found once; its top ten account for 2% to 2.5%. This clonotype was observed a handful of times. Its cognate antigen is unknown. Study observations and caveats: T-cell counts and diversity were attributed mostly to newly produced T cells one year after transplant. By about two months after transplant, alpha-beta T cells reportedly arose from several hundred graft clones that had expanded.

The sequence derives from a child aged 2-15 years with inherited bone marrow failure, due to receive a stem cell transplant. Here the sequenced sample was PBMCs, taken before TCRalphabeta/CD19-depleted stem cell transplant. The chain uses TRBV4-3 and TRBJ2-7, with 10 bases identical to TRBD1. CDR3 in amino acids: CASSVRDRGYEQYF. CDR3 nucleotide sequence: TGCGCCAGCAGCGTCCGGGACAGGGGCTACGAGCAGTACTTC.